The rows below give T cell receptor beta chains drawn from one sample of a study of STAT5B mutations in CD4+ large granular lymphocyte leukemia. Sequenced by immunoSEQ multiplex PCR; TCRdb stores in-frame clones only, minus some. The sample shows over 25,000 clones, around 74% of them seen only once. Sample: CD4+ T cells from blood buffy coats. These receptors originate from a human donor in good health. CDR3s include the opening cysteine and the closing phenylalanine or tryptophan. Fields, in order: D gene, J gene, clone size, CDR3 length, V gene, CDR3 protein, CDR3 DNA. The D gene is left open where the match is weak. The listing skips clone size in some rows; elsewhere it reads once, few, many or a size class.

>.|TRBJ1-2|.|12|TRBV29-1
CSVETGDYGYTF
TGCAGCGTTGAAACGGGGGACTATGGCTACACCTTC
>.|TRBJ1-1|.|15|TRBV7-2
CASSLLYFRGTEAFF
TGTGCCAGCAGCTTATTGTATTTTCGGGGTACTGAAGCTTTCTTT
>TRBD2|TRBJ2-1|.|18|TRBV14
CASSQDGLAGGPDNEQFF
TGTGCCAGCAGCCAAGATGGGCTAGCGGGGGGCCCCGACAATGAGCAGTTCTTC
>TRBD1|TRBJ1-1|.|13|TRBV29-1
CSIATGMGTEAFF
TGCAGCATAGCGACAGGGATGGGCACTGAAGCTTTCTTT
>.|TRBJ1-2|.|14|TRBV7-9
CASSLVGGSYGYTF
TGTGCCAGCAGCTTGGTGGGGGGTTCCTATGGCTACACCTTC
>.|TRBJ2-3|once|15|TRBV5-4
CASSAAGGGTDTQYF
TGTGCCAGCAGCGCGGCCGGGGGCGGCACAGATACGCAGTATTTT
>TRBD2|TRBJ2-7|once|15|TRBV4-3
CASSQEVTVAGEQYF
TGCGCCAGCAGCCAAGAAGTAACAGTAGCGGGCGAGCAGTACTTC
>TRBD1|TRBJ2-1|.|16|TRBV7-9
CASSSRRTGGYNEQFF
TGTGCCAGCAGCTCGCGGCGGACAGGGGGTTACAATGAGCAGTTCTTC
>.|TRBJ2-3|.|13|TRBV6-4
CASSVDLTDTQYF
TGTGCCAGCAGTGTAGACCTCACAGATACGCAGTATTTT
>TRBD1|TRBJ1-2|.|14|TRBV29-1
CSVEDGQDNYGYTF
TGCAGCGTTGAGGACGGACAGGATAACTATGGCTACACCTTC
>.|TRBJ1-5|few|15|TRBV9
CASSPDFYSNQPQHF
TGTGCCAGCAGCCCCGATTTCTATAGCAATCAGCCCCAGCATTTT
>.|TRBJ1-5|.|15|TRBV10-3
CAISSGPLGNQPQHF
TGTGCCATCAGCTCGGGACCCTTGGGAAATCAGCCCCAGCATTTT
>.|TRBJ2-3|few|15|TRBV4-2
CASSLRSTGPDTQYF
TGTGCCAGCAGCCTACGCTCCACGGGGCCAGATACGCAGTATTTT
>.|TRBJ2-3|.|15|TRBV18
CASSLSWPNTDTQYF
TGTGCCAGCTCCCTCTCATGGCCGAACACAGATACGCAGTATTTT
>TRBD2|TRBJ2-1|.|14|TRBV7-9
CASSPGGGHNEQFF
TGTGCCAGCAGCCCCGGGGGGGGCCACAATGAGCAGTTCTTC
>.|TRBJ2-7|.|13|TRBV2
CASSEALPVEQYF
TGTGCCAGCAGTGAAGCGCTTCCGGTAGAGCAGTACTTC
>.|TRBJ2-5|.|13|TRBV14
CASSRNLVQTQYF
TGTGCCAGCAGCCGAAACCTTGTACAGACCCAGTACTTC
>TRBD2|TRBJ2-7|.|14|TRBV2
CASSRLAGVYEQYF
TGTGCCAGCAGCAGACTAGCGGGAGTATACGAGCAGTACTTC
>.|TRBJ1-4|few|12|TRBV25-1
CASTIGAEKLFF
TGTGCCAGCACTATAGGGGCTGAAAAACTGTTTTTT
>.|TRBJ2-5|.|16|TRBV6-5
CASSFLAQGSGETQYF
TGTGCCAGCAGTTTCCTTGCACAGGGAAGCGGCGAGACCCAGTACTTC
>TRBD2|TRBJ2-7|.|18|TRBV5-4
CASSPGLAGGSKYYEQYF
TGTGCCAGCAGCCCTGGACTAGCGGGAGGTTCCAAGTACTACGAGCAGTACTTC
>.|TRBJ2-3|.|17|TRBV11-2
CASSLDRWRKSKDTQYF
TGTGCCAGCAGCTTAGATCGGTGGCGAAAGAGTAAGGATACGCAGTATTTT
>.|TRBJ1-5|.|15|TRBV28
CASSGSRGLNQPQHF
TGTGCCAGCAGTGGTTCGAGAGGGCTCAATCAGCCCCAGCATTTT
>.|TRBJ1-1|.|16|TRBV5-6
CASSQGPNGGYTEAFF
TGTGCCAGCAGCCAGGGCCCTAACGGCGGGTACACTGAAGCTTTCTTT
>.|TRBJ1-1|.|13|TRBV29-1
CSVDVLGGTEAFF
TGCAGCGTTGATGTCCTAGGGGGGACTGAAGCTTTCTTT
>.|TRBJ2-1|.|14|TRBV7-9
CASSLALGHNEQFF
TGTGCCAGCAGCTTAGCGCTAGGACACAATGAGCAGTTCTTC
>.|TRBJ2-5|.|14|TRBV7-9
CASSEDRYQETQYF
TGTGCCAGCAGCGAGGACAGATACCAAGAGACCCAGTACTTC
>.|TRBJ2-1|.|16|TRBV11-2
CASSFNLADPYNEQFF
TGTGCCAGCAGCTTTAATCTGGCAGATCCCTACAATGAGCAGTTCTTC
>.|TRBJ2-3|.|17|TRBV6-7
CASSYQGGGHSTDTQYF
TGTGCCAGCAGTTACCAAGGGGGGGGGCATAGCACAGATACGCAGTATTTT
>TRBD1|TRBJ2-1|.|15|TRBV27
CASRTGGLFYNEQFF
TGTGCCAGCAGGACAGGGGGCCTTTTCTACAATGAGCAGTTCTTC
>TRBD2|TRBJ2-2|.|13|TRBV11-3
CASSPLAAGELFF
TGTGCCAGCAGCCCACTAGCGGCCGGGGAGCTGTTTTTT
>TRBD1|TRBJ1-5|.|14|TRBV7-2
CASTRTGGDQPQHF
TGTGCCAGCACCAGGACAGGGGGTGATCAGCCCCAGCATTTT
>.|TRBJ1-4|few|15|TRBV5-1
CASSLAGVPNEKLFF
TGCGCCAGCAGCTTGGCCGGGGTCCCTAATGAAAAACTGTTTTTT
>.|TRBJ2-5|.|12|TRBV29-1
CSVLGGTRTQYF
TGCAGCGTCCTTGGGGGCACCAGGACCCAGTACTTC
>.|TRBJ2-1|.|13|TRBV11-2
CASSLVGYNEQFF
TGTGCCAGCAGCTTAGTCGGCTACAATGAGCAGTTCTTC
>TRBD2|TRBJ2-1|.|18|TRBV7-2
CASSLSGGSSLSYNEQFF
TGTGCCAGCAGCTTAAGTGGCGGGAGTTCCCTCTCCTACAATGAGCAGTTCTTC
>.|TRBJ1-2|.|14|TRBV10-3
CAISPSPLNYGYTF
TGTGCCATCAGTCCCTCCCCATTAAACTATGGCTACACCTTC
>.|TRBJ1-2|few|18|TRBV14
CASSQDFWRGSNNYGYTF
TGTGCCAGCAGCCAAGATTTCTGGAGGGGCAGCAATAACTATGGCTACACCTTC
>.|TRBJ1-1|.|14|TRBV19
CASRGPGQNTEAFF
TGTGCCAGTAGGGGCCCGGGACAGAACACTGAAGCTTTCTTT
>.|TRBJ2-5|once|12|TRBV7-9
CASSWVLETQYF
TGTGCCAGCAGCTGGGTGTTGGAGACCCAGTACTTC
>.|TRBJ1-5|.|16|TRBV27
CASSLRYLDGNQPQHF
TGTGCCAGCAGTTTACGTTACCTGGACGGGAATCAGCCCCAGCATTTT
>TRBD1|TRBJ1-2|once|15|TRBV5-4
CASSLGQGSVYGYTF
TGTGCCAGCAGCTTGGGACAGGGATCAGTCTATGGCTACACCTTC
>.|TRBJ1-2|few|13|TRBV6-6
CASSDDADYGYTF
TGTGCCAGCAGTGATGACGCAGACTATGGCTACACCTTC
>.|TRBJ1-4|.|14|TRBV5-1
CASSRERSNEKLFF
TGCGCCAGCAGCCGGGAGAGGTCTAATGAAAAACTGTTTTTT
>TRBD1|TRBJ1-2|.|16|TRBV5-6
CASSLGGTGPNYGYTF
TGTGCCAGCAGCTTGGGAGGGACAGGTCCTAACTATGGCTACACCTTC
>.|TRBJ1-6|.|13|TRBV11-2
CASSTLWHSPLHF
TGTGCCAGCAGCACGCTATGGCATTCACCCCTCCACTTT
>.|TRBJ2-1|few|16|TRBV5-3
CARSTADYSSYNEQFF
TGTGCCAGAAGTACCGCCGACTATAGCTCCTACAATGAGCAGTTCTTC
>TRBD2|TRBJ2-7|.|15|TRBV9
CASSVGEAGVYEQYF
TGTGCCAGCAGCGTAGGTGAAGCGGGGGTTTACGAGCAGTACTTC
>.|TRBJ2-1|.|17|TRBV7-9
CASSSGQTAVVFNEQFF
TGTGCCAGCAGCTCCGGACAGACGGCCGTCGTGTTCAATGAGCAGTTCTTC
>.|TRBJ1-2|few|13|TRBV7-9
CASSYTELYGYTF
TGTGCCAGCAGCTATACAGAACTCTATGGCTACACCTTC
>.|TRBJ2-3|.|13|TRBV30
CAWSDSITDAQYF
TGTGCCTGGAGCGACTCCATCACAGATGCGCAGTATTTT
>TRBD1|TRBJ2-5|.|15|TRBV11-2
CASSKLDRVQETQYF
TGTGCCAGCAGCAAACTCGACAGGGTCCAAGAGACCCAGTACTTC
>.|TRBJ1-5|.|16|TRBV6-1
CASSVTGSQSNQPQHF
TGTGCCAGCAGTGTTACAGGTTCTCAGAGCAATCAGCCCCAGCATTTT
>.|TRBJ1-2|.|13|TRBV7-7
CASSPGPNYGYTF
TGTGCCAGCAGCCCGGGACCGAACTATGGCTACACCTTC
>.|TRBJ1-5|.|13|TRBV4-3
CASSQDFNQPQHF
TGCGCCAGCAGCCAAGATTTCAATCAGCCCCAGCATTTT
>.|TRBJ2-3|.|14|TRBV5-1
CASSLGVDTDTQYF
TGCGCCAGCAGCTTGGGGGTAGACACAGATACGCAGTATTTT
>.|TRBJ2-5|.|15|TRBV27
CASSLSRQKQETQYF
TGTGCCAGCAGTTTATCTAGGCAGAAACAAGAGACCCAGTACTTC